This T cell receptor beta chain stems from a study of blood T cells in healthy people across ages. Whole-study findings and limits: Naive T cell percentage showed a strong correlation with the diversity of TCR beta. No conclusive comparison of naive versus antigen-experienced cells was possible with unsorted PBMCs.

This CDR3 spans 15 amino acids. The germline V gene has CDR1 MNHEY and CDR2 SMNVEV (reference sequence). Trimming removed 3 bases at V and 2 bases at J, with 13 bases between. Every donor provided roughly 10 milliliters of peripheral blood. The second PCR ran roughly 6 to 11 cycles with a sample-barcoded 5' primer and J-beta primers. One entry per CDR3 protein results from TCRdb running MiXCR on the 5' RACE reads. Here the sample spans about 570,000 distinct CDR3 sequences, roughly a quarter being singletons. In the case of this clonotype: Its antigen is as yet unknown. No conserved phenylalanine or tryptophan is present at the end of the CDR3, so a read error is the likely explanation.

Source material: blood. The chain uses TRBV27 and TRBJ1-2; TRBD1 might be the D (6 bases). The receptor was isolated from a woman aged 70-85 years in good health. The CDR3 here is CASSFGRGQNYGYTS. The DNA for the CDR3 is TGTGCCAGCAGTTTCGGCAGGGGCCAGAACTATGGCTACACCTCC.